This T cell receptor beta chain was sequenced during a study of blood T cells in healthy people across ages. Findings and caveats of the study: Per million T cells, the diversity of TCR beta decreased roughly linearly as age advanced.

A second PCR, run for about 6 to 12 cycles, used a sample-barcoded 5' primer plus a J-beta primer mix. TCRdb independently ran MiXCR on the 5' RACE reads; one entry per CDR3 protein. The table has hundreds of thousands of distinct CDR3 sequences, approximately 53% seen once; the top ten hold more than 25%. Notes on this clonotype: Its antigen is not identified.

The CDR3 sequence is 12 residues long. The germline V gene has CDR1 SQVTM and CDR2 ANQGSEA. Trimming took off 5 bases at V and 4 bases at J, with 11 bases between the two ends. The specimen was blood. The rearrangement links TRBV29-1 to TRBJ1-2; possible D gene TRBD1, 5 bases. This receptor was obtained from a man aged 35-49 years in good health. The CDR3: CSVRTPLYGYTF. As DNA, the CDR3 is TGCAGCGTTCGGACACCGCTCTATGGCTACACCTTC. The entire variable domain, with the rest obtained from reference TRBV29-1 and TRBJ1-2, is as follows: SAVISQKPSRDICQRGTSLTIQCQVDSQVTMMFWYRQQPGQSLTLIATANQGSEATYESGFVIDKFPISRPNLTFSTLTVSNMSPEDSSIYLCSVRTPLYGYTFGSGTRLTVV.